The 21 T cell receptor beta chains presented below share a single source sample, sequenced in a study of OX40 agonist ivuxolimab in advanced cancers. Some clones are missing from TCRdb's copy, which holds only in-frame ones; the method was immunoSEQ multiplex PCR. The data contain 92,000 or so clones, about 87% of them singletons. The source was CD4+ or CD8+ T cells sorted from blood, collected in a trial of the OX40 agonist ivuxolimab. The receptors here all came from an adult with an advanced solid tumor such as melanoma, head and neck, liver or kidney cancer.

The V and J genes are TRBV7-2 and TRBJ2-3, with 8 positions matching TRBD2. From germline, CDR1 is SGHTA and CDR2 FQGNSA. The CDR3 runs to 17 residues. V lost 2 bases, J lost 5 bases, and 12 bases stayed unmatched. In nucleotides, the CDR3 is TGTGCCAGCAGCTTACCGCAGGGACTAGGGGCGGGAGATACGCAGTATTTT. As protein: CASSLPQGLGAGDTQYF.

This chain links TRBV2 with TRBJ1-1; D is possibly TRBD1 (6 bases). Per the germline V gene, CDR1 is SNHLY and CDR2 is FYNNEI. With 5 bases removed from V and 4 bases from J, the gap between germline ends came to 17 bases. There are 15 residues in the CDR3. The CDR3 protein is CASSFQGLGATEAFF. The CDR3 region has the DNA TGTGCCAGCAGTTTTCAGGGGTTGGGGGCCACTGAAGCTTTCTTT.

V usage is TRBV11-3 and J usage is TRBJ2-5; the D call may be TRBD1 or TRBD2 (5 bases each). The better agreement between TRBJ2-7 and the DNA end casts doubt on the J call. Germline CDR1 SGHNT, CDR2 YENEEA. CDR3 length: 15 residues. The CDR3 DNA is TGTGCCAGCACCTCCCGGGACGATCGGACCTACGAGCAGTACTTC. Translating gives CASTSRDDRTYEQYF.

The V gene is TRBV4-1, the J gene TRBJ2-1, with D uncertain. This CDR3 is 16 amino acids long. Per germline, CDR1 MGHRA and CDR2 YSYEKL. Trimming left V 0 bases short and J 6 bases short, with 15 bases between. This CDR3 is CASSQDLLRPSNEQFF. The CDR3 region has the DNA TGCGCCAGCAGCCAAGATCTTCTAAGGCCCTCCAATGAGCAGTTCTTC.

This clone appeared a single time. CDR3 in amino acids: CASSVEGESHNEQFF. The DNA for the CDR3 is TGTGCCAGCAGCGTAGAGGGGGAGTCCCACAATGAGCAGTTCTTC. J is TRBJ2-1 and V is TRBV9; D might be TRBD1 (6 bases). The CDR3 covers 15 residues. The V gene lost 0 bases and the J gene lost 5 bases, with 12 bases spanning the gap. The germline V gene has CDR1 SGDLS and CDR2 YYNGEE.

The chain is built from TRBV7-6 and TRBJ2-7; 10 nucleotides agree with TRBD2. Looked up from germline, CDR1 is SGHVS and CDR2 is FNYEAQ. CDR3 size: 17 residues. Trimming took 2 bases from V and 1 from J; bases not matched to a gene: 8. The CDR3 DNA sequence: TGTGCCAGCAGCTTATTGGATAGCGGGAGGCCTTCCTACGAGCAGTACTTC. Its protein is CASSLLDSGRPSYEQYF.

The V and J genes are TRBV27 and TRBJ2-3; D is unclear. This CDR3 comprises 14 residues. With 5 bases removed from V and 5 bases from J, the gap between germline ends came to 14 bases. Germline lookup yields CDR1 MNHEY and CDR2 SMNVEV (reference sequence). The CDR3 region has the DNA TGTGCCAGCAGTCCCCCGGAGACAATAGATACGCAGTATTTT. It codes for CASSPPETIDTQYF.

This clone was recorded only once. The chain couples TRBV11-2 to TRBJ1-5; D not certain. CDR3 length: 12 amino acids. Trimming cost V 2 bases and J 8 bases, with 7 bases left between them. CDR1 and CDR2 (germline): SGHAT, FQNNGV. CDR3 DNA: TGTGCCAGCAGCTTACCCGGTAAGCCCCAGCATTTT. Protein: CASSLPGKPQHF. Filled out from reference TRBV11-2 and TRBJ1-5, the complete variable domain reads EAGVAQSPRYKIIEKRQSVAFWCNPISGHATLYWYQQILGQGPKLLIQFQNNGVVDDSQLPKDRFSAERLKGVDSTLKIQPAKLEDSAVYLCASSLPGKPQHFGDGTRLSIL.

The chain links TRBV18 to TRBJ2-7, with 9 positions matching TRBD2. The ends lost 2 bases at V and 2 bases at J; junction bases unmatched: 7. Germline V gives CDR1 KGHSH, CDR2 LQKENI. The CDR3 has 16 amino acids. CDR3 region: CASSPSQGTSTYEQYF. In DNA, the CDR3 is TGTGCCAGCTCACCATCTCAAGGGACTAGCACCTACGAGCAGTACTTC.

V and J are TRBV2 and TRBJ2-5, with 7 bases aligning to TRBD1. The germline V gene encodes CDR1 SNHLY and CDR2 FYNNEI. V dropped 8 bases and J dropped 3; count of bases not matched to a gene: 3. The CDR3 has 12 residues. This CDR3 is CASSGGEETQYF. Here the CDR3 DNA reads TGTGCCAGCTCAGGGGGTGAAGAGACCCAGTACTTC.

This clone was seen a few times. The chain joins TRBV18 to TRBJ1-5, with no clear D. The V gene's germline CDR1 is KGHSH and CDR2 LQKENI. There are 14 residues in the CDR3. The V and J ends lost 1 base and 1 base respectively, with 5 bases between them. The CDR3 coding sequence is TGTGCCAGCTCACCACTCGTAAGCAATCAGCCCCAGCATTTT. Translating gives CASSPLVSNQPQHF.

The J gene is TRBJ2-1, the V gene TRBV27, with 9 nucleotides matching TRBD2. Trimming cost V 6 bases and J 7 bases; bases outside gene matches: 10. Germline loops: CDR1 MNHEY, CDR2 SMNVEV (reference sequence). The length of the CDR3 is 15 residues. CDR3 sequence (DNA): TGTGCCAGCAGCCCTGTCGCGGGAGGGCCGAATGAGCAGTTCTTC. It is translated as CASSPVAGGPNEQFF.

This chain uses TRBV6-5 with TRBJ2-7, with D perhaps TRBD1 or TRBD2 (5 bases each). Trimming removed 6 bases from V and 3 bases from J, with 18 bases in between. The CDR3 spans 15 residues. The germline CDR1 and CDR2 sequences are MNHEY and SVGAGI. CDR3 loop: CASSRDRGPRYEQYF. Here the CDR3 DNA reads TGTGCCAGCAGCCGGGACCGGGGCCCCCGCTACGAGCAGTACTTC.

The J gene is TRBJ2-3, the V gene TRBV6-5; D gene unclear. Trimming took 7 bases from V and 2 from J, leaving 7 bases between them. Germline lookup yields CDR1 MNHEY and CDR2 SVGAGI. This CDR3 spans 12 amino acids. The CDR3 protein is CASNRPTDTQYF. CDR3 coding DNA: TGTGCCAGCAATAGACCCACAGATACGCAGTATTTT.

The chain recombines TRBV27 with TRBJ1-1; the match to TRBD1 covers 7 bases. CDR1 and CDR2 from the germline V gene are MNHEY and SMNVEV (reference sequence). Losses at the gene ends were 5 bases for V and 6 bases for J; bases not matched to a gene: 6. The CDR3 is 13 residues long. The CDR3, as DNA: TGTGCCAGCAGTCTAGACAGGGAGGCTGAAGCTTTCTTT. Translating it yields CASSLDREAEAFF.

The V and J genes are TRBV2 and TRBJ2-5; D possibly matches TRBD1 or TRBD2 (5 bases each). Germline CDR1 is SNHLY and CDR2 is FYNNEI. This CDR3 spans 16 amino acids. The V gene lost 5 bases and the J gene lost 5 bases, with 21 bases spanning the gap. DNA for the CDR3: TGTGCCAGCAGTTTTGTTGTCGACAGTGAGGGGGAGACCCAGTACTTC. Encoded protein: CASSFVVDSEGETQYF.

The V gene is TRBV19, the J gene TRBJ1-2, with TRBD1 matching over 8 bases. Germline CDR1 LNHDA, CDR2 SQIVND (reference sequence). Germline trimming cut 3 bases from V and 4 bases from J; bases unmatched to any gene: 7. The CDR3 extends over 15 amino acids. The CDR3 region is CASSMGDRYLYGYTF. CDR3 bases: TGTGCCAGTAGTATGGGGGACAGGTATCTCTATGGCTACACCTTC.

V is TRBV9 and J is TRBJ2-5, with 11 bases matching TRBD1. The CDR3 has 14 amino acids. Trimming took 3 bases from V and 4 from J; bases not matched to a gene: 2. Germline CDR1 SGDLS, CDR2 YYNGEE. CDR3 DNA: TGTGCCAGCAGCGCGGGGACAGGGGGAGAGACCCAGTACTTC. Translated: CASSAGTGGETQYF.

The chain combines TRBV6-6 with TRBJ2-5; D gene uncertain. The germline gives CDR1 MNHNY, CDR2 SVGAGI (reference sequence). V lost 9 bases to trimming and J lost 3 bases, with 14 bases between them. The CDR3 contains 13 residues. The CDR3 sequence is CARELRAEETQYF. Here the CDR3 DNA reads TGTGCCAGGGAGCTTAGGGCAGAAGAGACCCAGTACTTC.

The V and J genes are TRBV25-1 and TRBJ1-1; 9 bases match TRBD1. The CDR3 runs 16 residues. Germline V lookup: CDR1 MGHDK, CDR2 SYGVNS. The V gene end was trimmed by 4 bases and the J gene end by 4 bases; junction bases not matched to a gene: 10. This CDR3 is CASSAAGTGRGTEAFF. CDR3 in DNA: TGTGCCAGCAGTGCAGCCGGGACAGGGAGGGGCACTGAAGCTTTCTTT.

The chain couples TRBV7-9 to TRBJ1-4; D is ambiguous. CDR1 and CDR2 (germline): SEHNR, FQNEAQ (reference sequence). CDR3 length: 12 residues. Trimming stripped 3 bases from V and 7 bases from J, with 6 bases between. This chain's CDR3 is CASSFSPEKLFF. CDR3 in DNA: TGTGCCAGCAGCTTTTCCCCTGAAAAACTGTTTTTT.